Reported below is one TCR beta chain. This entry comes from a study of T cell responses to AZD1222 COVID-19 vaccine. V lost 8 bases, J lost 0 bases, and 17 bases lay in between. The CDR3 spans 16 residues. Germline CDR1 LNHDA, CDR2 SQIVND (reference sequence). Libraries were prepared by immunoSEQ multiplex PCR; TCRdb keeps only in-frame clonotypes and omits some of them. The sample comprises some 84,000 clones, over 80% of which are singletons, and roughly 16% rests with the top ten. The origin of this receptor is an adult in good health. The specimen comprised peripheral blood, sampled on day 0 of AZD1222 vaccination. The rearrangement uses TRBV19 and TRBJ1-5; D is unclear. CDR3: CASHFSPQYSNQPQHF. Here the CDR3 DNA reads TGTGCCAGTCACTTTTCCCCGCAGTATAGCAATCAGCCCCAGCATTTT.